This T cell receptor (beta chain) derives from a study of PD-1 blockade in classical Hodgkin lymphoma. The repertoire was sequenced with immunoSEQ multiplex PCR; TCRdb's copy has only in-frame clones and lacks some. The sample has fewer than 50,000 clones, about 85% seen once. Each patient's relapse followed autologous stem cell transplantation, and brentuximab vedotin exposure varied. The best responses consisted of complete response, partial response or progressive disease. This clone has only a few counts. What it binds is not known. Study results and limitations: Only CD4+ TCR diversity, not CD8+, had risen significantly by C4D1. Baseline diversity resembling that of newly diagnosed patients was seen in complete responders. Reports indicated that newly diagnosed patients had lower baseline TCR diversity than healthy donors did.

The receptor comes from a human donor with classical Hodgkin lymphoma. The sample consisted of peripheral blood mononuclear cells (PBMCs), taken before the second cycle of nivolumab.

The CDR3 reads CASSFYTGSGGYTF. The CDR3, as DNA: TGTGCCAGCAGCTTCTACACAGGTTCCGGTGGCTACACCTTC. The chain couples TRBV7-9 to TRBJ1-2, with TRBD1 as a possible D gene (5 bases). The V end was cut by 3 bases, the J end by 7 bases, with 15 bases between. This CDR3 has 14 amino acids. Germline CDR1 SEHNR, CDR2 FQNEAQ (reference sequence). The whole variable domain, filled in from reference TRBV7-9 and TRBJ1-2, reads DTGVSQNPRHKITKRGQNVTFRCDPISEHNRLYWYRQTLGQGPEFLTYFQNEAQLEKSRLLSDRFSAERPKGSFSTLEIQRTEQGDSAMYLCASSFYTGSGGYTFGSGTRLTVV.